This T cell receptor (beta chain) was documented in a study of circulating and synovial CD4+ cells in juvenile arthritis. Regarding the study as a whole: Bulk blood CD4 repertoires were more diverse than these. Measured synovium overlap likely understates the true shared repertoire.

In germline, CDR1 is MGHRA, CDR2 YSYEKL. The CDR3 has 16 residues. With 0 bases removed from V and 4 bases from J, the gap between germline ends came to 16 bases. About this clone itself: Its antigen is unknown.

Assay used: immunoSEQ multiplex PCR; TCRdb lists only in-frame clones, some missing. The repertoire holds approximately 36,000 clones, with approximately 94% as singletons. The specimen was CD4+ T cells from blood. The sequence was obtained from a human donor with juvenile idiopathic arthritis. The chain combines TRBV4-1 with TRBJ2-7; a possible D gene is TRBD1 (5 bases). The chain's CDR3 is CASSQDRWDGAYEQYF. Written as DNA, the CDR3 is TGCGCCAGCAGCCAAGATCGATGGGATGGGGCTTACGAGCAGTACTTC.